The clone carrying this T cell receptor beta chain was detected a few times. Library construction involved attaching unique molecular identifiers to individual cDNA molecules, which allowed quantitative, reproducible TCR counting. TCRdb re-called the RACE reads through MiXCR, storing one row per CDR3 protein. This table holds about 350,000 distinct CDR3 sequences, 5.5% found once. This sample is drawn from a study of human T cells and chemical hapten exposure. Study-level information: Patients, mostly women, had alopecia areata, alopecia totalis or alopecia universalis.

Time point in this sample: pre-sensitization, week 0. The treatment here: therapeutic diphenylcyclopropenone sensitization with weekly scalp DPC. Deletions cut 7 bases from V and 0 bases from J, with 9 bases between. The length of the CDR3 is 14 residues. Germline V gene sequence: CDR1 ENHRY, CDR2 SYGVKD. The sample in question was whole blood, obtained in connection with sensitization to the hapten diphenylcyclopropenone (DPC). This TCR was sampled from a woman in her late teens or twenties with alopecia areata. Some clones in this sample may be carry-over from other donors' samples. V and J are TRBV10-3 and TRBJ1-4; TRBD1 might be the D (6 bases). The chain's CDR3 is CAIKGVATNEKLFF. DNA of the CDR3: TGTGCCATCAAGGGGGTTGCAACTAATGAAAAACTGTTTTTT.